The rows below give T cell receptor beta chains drawn from one sample of a study of cytomegalovirus exposure and HLA in healthy donors. TCRdb's copy holds only in-frame clones and misses some; the assay was immunoSEQ multiplex PCR. Found here are over 100,000 clones, about 80% of them singletons; the top ten hold less than 9.5%. Input material: PBMCs. The receptor set was obtained from a woman aged 50 to 65 in good health and CMV-seropositive. CDR3s include the opening cysteine and the closing phenylalanine or tryptophan. The D gene is left open where the match is weak. Size values are once, few and many counts, or a class for expanded clones, and some rows have none.

len: 15; d_gene: TRBD1; abundance: NA; v_gene: TRBV5-1; j_gene: TRBJ1-2; CDR3aa: CASSRGQAANYGYTF; CDR3nt: TGCGCCAGCAGCCGGGGACAGGCAGCTAACTATGGCTACACCTTC
len: 14; d_gene: NA; abundance: NA; v_gene: TRBV14; j_gene: TRBJ1-5; CDR3aa: CASKRGGSNQPQHF; CDR3nt: TGTGCCAGCAAGAGAGGGGGTAGCAATCAGCCCCAGCATTTT
len: 12; d_gene: NA; abundance: few; v_gene: TRBV28; j_gene: TRBJ1-1; CDR3aa: CASSFAGTEAFF; CDR3nt: TGTGCCAGCAGTTTCGCGGGGACTGAAGCTTTCTTT
len: 14; d_gene: TRBD2; abundance: NA; v_gene: TRBV9; j_gene: TRBJ2-1; CDR3aa: CASSVLGGNNEQFF; CDR3nt: TGTGCCAGCAGCGTATTGGGGGGGAACAATGAGCAGTTCTTC
len: 15; d_gene: NA; abundance: NA; v_gene: TRBV5-1; j_gene: TRBJ1-4; CDR3aa: CASSLEPDTNEKLFF; CDR3nt: TGCGCCAGCAGCTTGGAACCAGACACAAATGAAAAACTGTTTTTT
len: 15; d_gene: TRBD1; abundance: few; v_gene: TRBV5-4; j_gene: TRBJ1-1; CDR3aa: CASSRKDRGNTEAFF; CDR3nt: TGTGCCAGCAGCCGCAAGGACAGGGGCAACACTGAAGCTTTCTTT
len: 16; d_gene: TRBD2; abundance: NA; v_gene: TRBV27; j_gene: TRBJ2-7; CDR3aa: CASSPPGLAGAYEQYF; CDR3nt: TGTGCCAGCAGTCCGCCGGGACTAGCGGGAGCCTACGAACAGTACTTC
len: 10; d_gene: TRBD2; abundance: NA; v_gene: TRBV27; j_gene: TRBJ2-5; CDR3aa: CASSRREQYF; CDR3nt: TGTGCCAGCAGTCGGCGGGAGCAGTACTTC
len: 17; d_gene: TRBD2; abundance: once; v_gene: TRBV7-8; j_gene: TRBJ2-1; CDR3aa: CASSLGSGGAIYNEQFF; CDR3nt: TGTGCCAGCAGCTTAGGTAGCGGGGGGGCAATCTACAATGAGCAGTTCTTC
len: 15; d_gene: TRBD1; abundance: once; v_gene: TRBV10-3; j_gene: TRBJ1-2; CDR3aa: CAISEGDRGYYGYTF; CDR3nt: TGTGCCATCAGTGAGGGGGACAGGGGTTACTATGGCTACACCTTC
len: 16; d_gene: TRBD2; abundance: NA; v_gene: TRBV19; j_gene: TRBJ2-1; CDR3aa: CASSISTSGGLNEQFF; CDR3nt: TGTGCCAGTAGTATAAGTACTAGCGGGGGGTTGAATGAGCAGTTCTTC
len: 14; d_gene: NA; abundance: once; v_gene: TRBV18; j_gene: TRBJ1-2; CDR3aa: CASSPPSDYYGYTF; CDR3nt: TGTGCCAGCTCACCACCCTCGGACTACTATGGCTACACCTTC
len: 13; d_gene: NA; abundance: NA; v_gene: TRBV29-1; j_gene: TRBJ2-3; CDR3aa: CSVDLQGGDTQYF; CDR3nt: TGCAGCGTTGACCTCCAGGGGGGAGATACGCAGTATTTT
len: 15; d_gene: TRBD1; abundance: NA; v_gene: TRBV4-3; j_gene: TRBJ1-2; CDR3aa: CASSLQGGGGYGYTF; CDR3nt: TGCGCCAGCAGTCTCCAGGGGGGTGGCGGCTATGGCTACACCTTC
len: 15; d_gene: NA; abundance: NA; v_gene: TRBV7-2; j_gene: TRBJ2-3; CDR3aa: CASSLGGVGTDTQYF; CDR3nt: TGTGCCAGCAGCTTGGGCGGGGTAGGTACAGATACGCAGTATTTT
len: 16; d_gene: TRBD2; abundance: few; v_gene: TRBV9; j_gene: TRBJ2-1; CDR3aa: CASSVREGLSYNEQFF; CDR3nt: TGTGCCAGCAGCGTACGGGAGGGACTGTCCTACAATGAGCAGTTCTTC
len: 14; d_gene: NA; abundance: few; v_gene: TRBV21-1; j_gene: TRBJ2-7; CDR3aa: CASSRRDRGSEQYF; CDR3nt: TGTGCCAGCAGCCGCCGGGACAGGGGTAGCGAGCAGTACTTC
len: 15; d_gene: TRBD1; abundance: NA; v_gene: TRBV2; j_gene: TRBJ1-1; CDR3aa: CASSPNRGRHTEAFF; CDR3nt: TGTGCCAGCAGTCCTAACAGGGGGCGGCACACTGAAGCTTTCTTT
len: 15; d_gene: NA; abundance: NA; v_gene: TRBV10-3; j_gene: TRBJ1-5; CDR3aa: CAISEGWGSNQPQHF; CDR3nt: TGTGCCATCAGTGAAGGATGGGGCTCCAATCAGCCCCAGCATTTT
len: 14; d_gene: TRBD2; abundance: NA; v_gene: TRBV5-1; j_gene: TRBJ2-7; CDR3aa: CASSWTSSTYEQYF; CDR3nt: TGCGCCAGCAGCTGGACTAGCTCCACCTACGAGCAGTACTTC
len: 13; d_gene: NA; abundance: NA; v_gene: TRBV4-1; j_gene: TRBJ2-1; CDR3aa: CASSQVVGTEQFF; CDR3nt: TGCGCCAGCAGCCAGGTCGTGGGGACAGAGCAGTTCTTC
len: 14; d_gene: NA; abundance: NA; v_gene: TRBV6-5; j_gene: TRBJ2-7; CDR3aa: CASRRSGVPYEQYF; CDR3nt: TGTGCCAGCAGACGTTCCGGGGTCCCCTACGAGCAGTACTTC
len: 14; d_gene: TRBD1; abundance: NA; v_gene: TRBV2; j_gene: TRBJ1-1; CDR3aa: CASTRTGEGTEAFF; CDR3nt: TGTGCCAGCACTCGGACAGGGGAGGGCACTGAAGCTTTCTTT
len: 15; d_gene: NA; abundance: NA; v_gene: TRBV7-3; j_gene: TRBJ2-7; CDR3aa: CASSPSPTGNYEQYF; CDR3nt: TGTGCCAGCAGCCCCAGCCCTACAGGGAACTACGAGCAGTACTTC
len: 18; d_gene: TRBD2; abundance: NA; v_gene: TRBV9; j_gene: TRBJ2-3; CDR3aa: CASSVQGLAGGRADTQYF; CDR3nt: TGTGCCAGCAGCGTACAGGGACTAGCGGGGGGTCGCGCAGATACGCAGTATTTT
len: 13; d_gene: NA; abundance: NA; v_gene: TRBV7-3; j_gene: TRBJ1-1; CDR3aa: CASSPWRDTEAFF; CDR3nt: TGTGCCAGCAGCCCATGGAGGGACACTGAAGCTTTCTTT
len: 13; d_gene: TRBD2; abundance: NA; v_gene: TRBV29-1; j_gene: TRBJ2-5; CDR3aa: CSVDTSGQETQYF; CDR3nt: TGCAGCGTTGACACTAGCGGCCAAGAGACCCAGTACTTC
len: 16; d_gene: TRBD1; abundance: NA; v_gene: TRBV27; j_gene: TRBJ2-2; CDR3aa: CASSPTGTENTGELFF; CDR3nt: TGTGCCAGCAGTCCGACCGGGACAGAGAACACCGGGGAGCTGTTTTTT
len: 11; d_gene: NA; abundance: NA; v_gene: TRBV29-1; j_gene: TRBJ1-1; CDR3aa: CSILQAPRAFF; CDR3nt: TGCAGCATCCTACAGGCCCCACGGGCTTTCTTT
len: 15; d_gene: NA; abundance: NA; v_gene: TRBV5-6; j_gene: TRBJ1-5; CDR3aa: CASSASRGNNQPQHF; CDR3nt: TGTGCCAGCTCGGCCTCCCGGGGGAACAATCAGCCCCAGCATTTT
len: 12; d_gene: NA; abundance: NA; v_gene: TRBV4-1; j_gene: TRBJ2-3; CDR3aa: CASSPLGDTQYF; CDR3nt: TGCGCCAGCAGCCCCCTCGGAGATACGCAGTATTTT
len: 16; d_gene: NA; abundance: NA; v_gene: TRBV5-1; j_gene: TRBJ2-7; CDR3aa: CASSLAPRGPSYEQYF; CDR3nt: TGCGCCAGCAGCTTGGCCCCCAGGGGACCATCCTACGAGCAGTACTTC
len: 13; d_gene: TRBD1; abundance: NA; v_gene: TRBV12-5; j_gene: TRBJ1-5; CDR3aa: CASAGTGDQPQHF; CDR3nt: TGTGCTAGTGCTGGGACAGGGGATCAGCCCCAGCATTTT
len: 14; d_gene: TRBD2; abundance: few; v_gene: TRBV19; j_gene: TRBJ2-2; CDR3aa: CASSTSGIGGELFF; CDR3nt: TGTGCCAGTAGTACCAGCGGGATTGGCGGGGAGCTGTTTTTT
len: 12; d_gene: NA; abundance: once; v_gene: TRBV2; j_gene: TRBJ1-2; CDR3aa: CASSGQSLGYTF; CDR3nt: TGTGCCAGCAGCGGACAGTCGCTCGGCTACACCTTC
len: 14; d_gene: NA; abundance: NA; v_gene: TRBV7-9; j_gene: TRBJ2-7; CDR3aa: CASSLGGPDYEQYF; CDR3nt: TGTGCCAGCAGCTTAGGCGGGCCAGACTACGAGCAGTACTTC
len: 11; d_gene: NA; abundance: once; v_gene: TRBV6-1; j_gene: TRBJ1-1; CDR3aa: CASSAPFEAFF; CDR3nt: TGTGCCAGCAGTGCCCCTTTCGAAGCTTTCTTT
len: 15; d_gene: TRBD2; abundance: NA; v_gene: TRBV5-4; j_gene: TRBJ2-1; CDR3aa: CASSFSGGAYNEQFF; CDR3nt: TGTGCCAGCAGCTTTAGCGGGGGGGCTTACAATGAGCAGTTCTTC
len: 19; d_gene: TRBD1; abundance: NA; v_gene: TRBV7-6; j_gene: TRBJ1-1; CDR3aa: CASSLNPFGLRGQVTEAFF; CDR3nt: TGTGCCAGCAGCTTAAATCCCTTCGGCCTCAGGGGGCAGGTTACTGAAGCTTTCTTT
len: 14; d_gene: NA; abundance: once; v_gene: TRBV7-2; j_gene: TRBJ1-6; CDR3aa: CASSLGGIGSPLHF; CDR3nt: TGTGCCAGCAGCTTAGGAGGGATCGGTTCACCCCTCCACTTT
len: 14; d_gene: NA; abundance: NA; v_gene: TRBV18; j_gene: TRBJ2-5; CDR3aa: CASSRDAGQETQYF; CDR3nt: TGTGCCAGCTCGCGCGATGCGGGGCAAGAGACCCAGTACTTC
len: 16; d_gene: TRBD2; abundance: NA; v_gene: TRBV5-1; j_gene: TRBJ2-3; CDR3aa: CASSPPAGGGTDTQYF; CDR3nt: TGCGCCAGCAGCCCGCCTGCGGGGGGCGGCACAGATACGCAGTATTTT
len: 13; d_gene: NA; abundance: few; v_gene: TRBV7-2; j_gene: TRBJ2-3; CDR3aa: CASSLVEEDTQYF; CDR3nt: TGTGCCAGCAGCTTAGTGGAGGAAGATACGCAGTATTTT
len: 17; d_gene: NA; abundance: NA; v_gene: TRBV5-4; j_gene: TRBJ2-1; CDR3aa: CASSKSVGGGSYNEQFF; CDR3nt: TGTGCCAGCAGCAAATCGGTGGGGGGAGGCTCCTACAATGAGCAGTTCTTC
len: 15; d_gene: TRBD1; abundance: NA; v_gene: TRBV5-6; j_gene: TRBJ2-1; CDR3aa: CASSFLGTGGGEQFF; CDR3nt: TGTGCCAGCAGTTTCCTCGGAACAGGGGGAGGTGAGCAGTTCTTC
len: 14; d_gene: NA; abundance: NA; v_gene: TRBV5-6; j_gene: TRBJ2-1; CDR3aa: CASSLTGETNEQFF; CDR3nt: TGTGCCAGCAGCTTGACGGGAGAGACGAATGAGCAGTTCTTC